This passage covers 8 T cell receptor beta chains from one sample sequenced in a study of T cells in Graves' hyperthyroidism and ophthalmopathy. Regions amplified from RNA transcripts were the TCR beta CDR3 regions. When the TCR CDR3 underwent first-round RT-PCR, the HTBI primer set was used. One entry per CDR3 protein results from TCRdb running MiXCR on the multiplex PCR reads. The table records around 210,000 distinct CDR3 sequences, around a sixth of them present only once. The sample comprised blood. Receptor source: a woman aged 45-59 years with Graves' hyperthyroidism.

This clonotype has just a few counts. This rearrangement joins TRBV15 to TRBJ2-3; no definite D call. The germline CDR1 and CDR2 sequences are LNHNV and YYDKDF (reference sequence). The CDR3 totals 15 residues. Trimming pared 3 bases from V and 4 bases from J, leaving 14 bases between. CDR3 in DNA: TGTGCCACCAGCAGTGAAGACCATGAAGCAGATACGCAGTATTTT. This sequence encodes CATSSEDHEADTQYF.

The genes are TRBV18 and TRBJ2-1; 16 positions agree with TRBD2. The CDR3 length is 17 residues. Trimming at V came to 3 bases and at J to 7 bases, leaving 6 bases not matched to a gene. Germline V gene lookup returns CDR1 KGHSH and CDR2 LQKENI. The CDR3 region has the DNA TGTGCCAGCTCACCGGGGACTAGCGGGAGGGAGGAGAATGAGCAGTTCTTC. Translation: CASSPGTSGREENEQFF. The full variable domain, rest sourced from reference TRBV18 and TRBJ2-1, is NAGVMQNPRHLVRRRGQEARLRCSPMKGHSHVYWYRQLPEEGLKFMVYLQKENIIDESGMPKERFSAEFPKEGPSILRIQQVVRGDSAAYFCASSPGTSGREENEQFFGPGTRLTVL.

This clonotype was counted only a few times. The chain uses TRBV7-9 and TRBJ1-5; tentative D call: TRBD1 (6 bases). Germline lookup yields CDR1 SEHNR and CDR2 FQNEAQ (reference sequence). Trimming removed 1 base at V and 9 bases at J, with 10 bases between. The CDR3 runs to 13 residues. This chain's CDR3 is CASSLEGGPPQHF. The CDR3 DNA reads TGTGCCAGCAGCTTAGAAGGGGGTCCGCCCCAGCATTTT.

This clonotype was found a few times. This rearrangement joins TRBV5-5 to TRBJ2-3; D gene ambiguous. The CDR3 has 15 residues. In germline, CDR1 is SGHKS, CDR2 YYEKEE (reference sequence). V was shortened by 4 bases and J by 0 bases, with 12 bases between the two germline ends. The CDR3 DNA reads as TGTGCCAGCAGCCGAAGAATGACTAGCACAGATACGCAGTATTTT. Translation gives CASSRRMTSTDTQYF.

In its sample, this clonotype was seen many times. V is TRBV27 and J is TRBJ2-5; weak D call: TRBD2 (6 bases). The CDR3 is 13 amino acids. The V gene lost 4 bases and the J gene lost 2 bases, with 8 bases spanning the gap. The germline gives CDR1 MNHEY, CDR2 SMNVEV (reference sequence). This chain's CDR3 is CASSSLAQETQYF. Here the CDR3 DNA reads TGTGCCAGCAGTTCCCTAGCGCAAGAGACCCAGTACTTC.

This clonotype showed up many times. This rearrangement joins TRBV12-3 or TRBV12-4 to TRBJ2-5; 8 nucleotides align to TRBD1. Trimming cost V 5 bases and J 1 base; bases outside gene matches: 6. The CDR3 is 15 residues long. CDR3 sequence: CASSPLGTGQETQYF. CDR3 coding DNA: TGTGCCAGCAGTCCGCTGGGGACAGGCCAAGAGACCCAGTACTTC.

Of note for this clonotype: It may be a read error: a sequence one base away is much more abundant. The gene calls are TRBV30 and TRBJ2-7; 9 nucleotides agree with TRBD1. Per germline, CDR1 GTSNPN and CDR2 SVGIG (reference sequence). The CDR3 is 14 residues long. In nucleotides, the CDR3 is TGTGCCTGGAGCCCCGACAGGGGGTTCTACGGGCAGTACTTC. Protein sequence: CAWSPDRGFYGQYF.

This clonotype was observed a handful of times. The J gene is TRBJ2-1, the V gene TRBV19, with TRBD2 identical over 11 bases. The CDR3 covers 15 residues. Trimming took 3 bases from V and 6 from J; bases not matched to a gene: 4. Germline V gene sequence: CDR1 LNHDA, CDR2 SQIVND (reference sequence). CDR3 nucleotides: TGTGCCAGTAGTATTACCGGGACTAGCGGCAATGAGCAGTTCTTC. Its translation is CASSITGTSGNEQFF.